This T cell receptor (beta chain) was captured by sequencing in a study of cytomegalovirus exposure and HLA in healthy donors. Study-level results: Cytomegalovirus association was listed for 150 to 200 TCR beta chains. It was found in a later analysis that first-cohort TCR clusters tended to co-occur in the 100 to 150 validation repertoires. A few of the chains that were CMV-associated were confirmed in vitro to be specific for CMV antigens. While the bulk of TCR sequences proved rare, some public TCRs turned up in many donors.

Points on this clone: Its antigen is not known.

V was trimmed by 3 bases and J by 7 bases, leaving 21 bases between them. CDR3 length equals 16 residues. Germline V gene sequence: CDR1 MNHNS, CDR2 SASEGT. Sequenced by immunoSEQ multiplex PCR; TCRdb stores in-frame clones only, minus some. The sample includes about 160,000 clones, 75% to 90% seen only once; the top ten take about 2.2%. Sequenced sample: PBMCs. The sequence was collected from a woman aged 18-29 years in good health and CMV-seronegative. This chain links TRBV6-1 with TRBJ1-1; D gene ambiguous. As DNA, the CDR3 is TGTGCCAGCAGTGATCCTGCCGTTCGAGGAGGTTATGAAGCTTTCTTT. It codes for CASSDPAVRGGYEAFF.